Each of the 10 T cell receptor beta chains below was sequenced from the same sample in a study of cytomegalovirus exposure and HLA in healthy donors. With 60 Vbeta and 13 Jbeta primers, the PCR was carried out. Repertoires were generated with immunoSEQ multiplex PCR, while TCRdb's copy carries only in-frame clones and drops some. This sample's table reports about 160,000 clones. The material sequenced was PBMCs. These receptors were obtained from a woman between 55 and 75 years old in good health and CMV-seronegative.

The chain has TRBV5-5 and TRBJ1-5; D is uncertain. This CDR3 has 16 residues. Germline V lookup: CDR1 SGHKS, CDR2 YYEKEE (reference sequence). Trimming cost V 0 bases and J 0 bases, with 10 bases left between them. The CDR3 region has the DNA TGTGCCAGCAGCTTGGCTTCAGGATATAGCAATCAGCCCCAGCATTTT. Its protein product is CASSLASGYSNQPQHF.

The CDR3 loop is CASSYGQEGYTGELFF. The DNA for the CDR3 is TGTGCCAGCAGCTACGGACAGGAGGGGTACACCGGGGAGCTGTTTTTT. J is TRBJ2-2 and V is TRBV5-6; D is perhaps TRBD1 (7 bases). Germline CDR1 is SGHDT and CDR2 is YYEEEE. The length of the CDR3 is 16 residues. The V and J ends lost 3 bases and 3 bases respectively, with 15 bases between them. The variable domain in full, completed from reference TRBV5-6 and TRBJ2-2, reads DAGVTQSPTHLIKTRGQQVTLRCSPKSGHDTVSWYQQALGQGPQFIFQYYEEEERQRGNFPDRFSGHQFPNYSSELNVNALLLGDSALYLCASSYGQEGYTGELFFGEGSRLTVL.

The rearrangement links TRBV7-2 to TRBJ2-7; D is perhaps TRBD2 (6 bases). Germline V lookup: CDR1 SGHTA, CDR2 FQGNSA. The V and J ends lost 1 base and 6 bases respectively, with 10 bases between them. CDR3 length: 13 residues. The CDR3 here is CASSLVGTREQYF. As DNA, the CDR3 is TGTGCCAGCAGCTTAGTTGGGACTCGCGAGCAGTACTTC.

This chain joins TRBV27 and TRBJ1-5; D gene unclear. V gave up 6 bases and J gave up 3 bases, with 6 bases separating them. CDR3 length equals 12 residues. Germline lookup yields CDR1 MNHEY and CDR2 SMNVEV (reference sequence). CDR3 protein: CASSFVNQPQHF. The DNA for the CDR3 is TGTGCCAGCAGCTTTGTCAATCAGCCCCAGCATTTT.

This chain joins TRBV29-1 and TRBJ2-3; D might be TRBD2 (5 bases). CDR1 is SQVTM, CDR2 ANQGSEA, per germline. The CDR3 is made up of 12 amino acids. Trimming removed 5 bases at V and 4 bases at J, with 10 bases between. CDR3 sequence reads: CSVLAGSDTQYF. In nucleotides, the CDR3 is TGCAGCGTTCTCGCGGGTTCAGATACGCAGTATTTT.

The CDR3 DNA is TGTGCCAGCAGCTTGACCGGAAGACAGGGAGTCGGCTACACCTTC. Translated: CASSLTGRQGVGYTF. The chain joins TRBV5-4 to TRBJ1-2; 7 bases align to TRBD1. V lost 1 base and J lost 8; bases outside the gene matches: 11. Germline V gene sequence: CDR1 SGHNT, CDR2 YYREEE (reference sequence). This CDR3 spans 15 amino acids.

V usage is TRBV27 and J usage is TRBJ1-1; the D gene is possibly TRBD1 (5 bases). The CDR3 covers 16 residues. Germline CDR1 and CDR2: MNHEY and SMNVEV (reference sequence). V lost 2 bases and J lost 0, with 13 bases in between. CDR3 protein: CASSLQGRNMNTEAFF. CDR3 nucleotide sequence: TGTGCCAGCAGTTTACAGGGCAGGAATATGAACACTGAAGCTTTCTTT.

The gene calls are TRBV7-2 and TRBJ2-1; no clear D. The length of the CDR3 is 15 residues. Trimming took off 0 bases at V and 3 bases at J, with 9 bases between the two ends. Germline CDR1 reads SGHTA; CDR2 reads FQGNSA. The CDR3 loop reads CASSLAPGGYNEQFF. DNA of the CDR3: TGTGCCAGCAGCTTAGCGCCGGGTGGCTACAATGAGCAGTTCTTC.

The gene calls are TRBV5-1 and TRBJ1-2; D ambiguous. The germline V gene encodes CDR1 SGHRS and CDR2 YFSETQ. Trimming shortened V by 4 bases and J by 2 bases, and 9 bases separated the two germline ends. The CDR3 totals 13 residues. CDR3 sequence (DNA): TGCGCCAGCAGCATACACGTAAACTATGGCTACACCTTC. This encodes CASSIHVNYGYTF.

In regard to this clone: The germline gene is not matched at one end of the junction; a read error may be the cause. The V gene is TRBV5-1, the J gene TRBJ1-4, with 7 bases fitting TRBD1. Germline CDR1 reads SGHRS; CDR2 reads YFSETQ. The CDR3 sequence is 15 residues long. This CDR3 is CAGSANRGPNEKLFF. DNA of the CDR3: TGCGCCGGCAGCGCAAACAGGGGCCCTAATGAAAAACTGTTTTTT.